These T cell receptor beta chains were read from a single sample in a study of breast tumors, draining lymph nodes, adjacent tissues. TCRdb reanalysed the multiplex PCR reads using MiXCR and keeps one entry per CDR3 protein. The sample carries roughly 86,000 distinct CDR3 sequences, approximately 19% recorded once. Sequenced: axillary lymph node tissue. Receptors originate from a female donor with breast cancer. Some clones in this sample may be carry-over from other donors' samples. Each CDR3 is given with its conserved first and last residue. Fields, in order: V gene, J gene, clone size, CDR3 length, D gene, CDR3 DNA, CDR3 protein. The D gene is left open where the match is weak. Size tells how often a clone was seen (once, few, many) or the class of an expanded clone, and some rows leave it out.

v_call: TRBV5-6
j_call: TRBJ2-3
clone_size: NA
cdr3_length: 14
d_call: TRBD2
cdr3_nt: TGTGCCAGCAGCTCGGCTAGCGGGGGGGATACGCAGTATTTT
cdr3_aa: CASSSASGGDTQYF

v_call: TRBV28
j_call: TRBJ2-5
clone_size: many
cdr3_length: 14
d_call: NA
cdr3_nt: TGTGCCAGCAGTCCTAGGGACGTAGAAGAGACCCAGTACTTC
cdr3_aa: CASSPRDVEETQYF

v_call: TRBV30
j_call: TRBJ2-3
clone_size: NA
cdr3_length: 12
d_call: NA
cdr3_nt: TGTGCCTGGAGTACCGGAACAGATACGCAGTATTTT
cdr3_aa: CAWSTGTDTQYF

v_call: TRBV5-6
j_call: TRBJ2-7
clone_size: many
cdr3_length: 13
d_call: NA
cdr3_nt: TGTGCCAGCAGGGATTGGGGCGCCTACGAGCAGTACTTC
cdr3_aa: CASRDWGAYEQYF

v_call: TRBV20-1
j_call: TRBJ2-3
clone_size: many
cdr3_length: 16
d_call: NA
cdr3_nt: TGCAGTGCTAGATCTCAAACGGGGGGCCGGGTAGATACGCAGTATTTT
cdr3_aa: CSARSQTGGRVDTQYF

v_call: TRBV20-1
j_call: TRBJ2-1
clone_size: many
cdr3_length: 13
d_call: NA
cdr3_nt: TGCAGTGCTCCCCTAGCGCCCTACAATGAGCAGTTCTTC
cdr3_aa: CSAPLAPYNEQFF

v_call: TRBV6-5
j_call: TRBJ2-7
clone_size: many
cdr3_length: 15
d_call: NA
cdr3_nt: TGTGCCAGCAGTTACTCTCTGGGGGGTGTCTACGAGCAGTACTTC
cdr3_aa: CASSYSLGGVYEQYF

v_call: TRBV4-1
j_call: TRBJ2-7
clone_size: many
cdr3_length: 12
d_call: NA
cdr3_nt: TGCGCCAGCAGCCAAGTTAGTGGCGAGCAGTACTTC
cdr3_aa: CASSQVSGEQYF

v_call: TRBV5-5
j_call: TRBJ1-1
clone_size: NA
cdr3_length: 14
d_call: NA
cdr3_nt: TGTGCCAGCAGCTTTGCAAGGAGTACCCCTGAAGCTTTCTTT
cdr3_aa: CASSFARSTPEAFF

v_call: TRBV6-5
j_call: TRBJ2-2
clone_size: many
cdr3_length: 14
d_call: NA
cdr3_nt: TGTGCCAGCAGTTGGGACATGAACACCGGGGAGCTGTTTTTT
cdr3_aa: CASSWDMNTGELFF

v_call: TRBV28
j_call: TRBJ2-7
clone_size: NA
cdr3_length: 16
d_call: NA
cdr3_nt: TGTGCCAGCAGCCCACTTCTAGAAACCGTCTCCTACGAGCAGTACTTC
cdr3_aa: CASSPLLETVSYEQYF

v_call: TRBV20-1
j_call: TRBJ2-7
clone_size: many
cdr3_length: 13
d_call: TRBD2
cdr3_nt: TGCAGTGCTTGGCCTACTAGCGGGTACGAGCAGTACTTC
cdr3_aa: CSAWPTSGYEQYF

v_call: TRBV2
j_call: TRBJ2-6
clone_size: few
cdr3_length: 14
d_call: TRBD1
cdr3_nt: TGTGCCAGCAGTGGGAAGGGGACAGCCAACGCCCTGACTTTC
cdr3_aa: CASSGKGTANALTF

v_call: TRBV19
j_call: TRBJ2-7
clone_size: many
cdr3_length: 13
d_call: NA
cdr3_nt: TGTGCCAGTACCACTCCGCACCCGGACGAGCAGTACTTC
cdr3_aa: CASTTPHPDEQYF

v_call: TRBV2
j_call: TRBJ2-7
clone_size: many
cdr3_length: 10
d_call: NA
cdr3_nt: TGTGCCAGCAGTGATCTCGAGCAGTACTTC
cdr3_aa: CASSDLEQYF

v_call: TRBV19
j_call: TRBJ2-3
clone_size: many
cdr3_length: 11
d_call: NA
cdr3_nt: TGTGCCAAACGGACCACAGATACGCAGTATTTT
cdr3_aa: CAKRTTDTQYF

v_call: TRBV20-1
j_call: TRBJ2-7
clone_size: many
cdr3_length: 14
d_call: TRBD1
cdr3_nt: TGCAGTGCTCCTTCGGACAGGGGATCCTACGAGCAGTACTTC
cdr3_aa: CSAPSDRGSYEQYF

v_call: TRBV7-2
j_call: TRBJ1-1
clone_size: NA
cdr3_length: 15
d_call: NA
cdr3_nt: TGTGCCAGCAGCTTAGGTAGGGTGGGAGCAACTGAAGCTTTCTTT
cdr3_aa: CASSLGRVGATEAFF

v_call: TRBV14
j_call: TRBJ2-3
clone_size: many
cdr3_length: 12
d_call: NA
cdr3_nt: TGTGCCAGCAGCCAATTCACAGATACGCAGTATTTT
cdr3_aa: CASSQFTDTQYF

v_call: TRBV12-3/TRBV12-4
j_call: TRBJ1-6
clone_size: many
cdr3_length: 14
d_call: TRBD1
cdr3_nt: TGTGCCAGCAGTGTACAGGGGGATAATTCACCCCTCCACTTT
cdr3_aa: CASSVQGDNSPLHF

v_call: TRBV15
j_call: TRBJ1-6
clone_size: many
cdr3_length: 16
d_call: TRBD1
cdr3_nt: TGTGCCACCAGCAGAGATCCGGGACAGGCTAATTCACCCCTCCACTTT
cdr3_aa: CATSRDPGQANSPLHF

v_call: TRBV20-1
j_call: TRBJ2-2
clone_size: many
cdr3_length: 15
d_call: NA
cdr3_nt: TGCAGTGCGCGACCGGGACACGCGAACACCGGGGAGCTGTTTTTT
cdr3_aa: CSARPGHANTGELFF

v_call: TRBV20-1
j_call: TRBJ1-1
clone_size: NA
cdr3_length: 15
d_call: NA
cdr3_nt: TGCAGTGCTAGAGATTTCAGGGGCACGAACACTGAAGCTTTCTTT
cdr3_aa: CSARDFRGTNTEAFF

v_call: TRBV7-2
j_call: TRBJ1-4
clone_size: many
cdr3_length: 13
d_call: NA
cdr3_nt: TGTGCCAGCAGCTTAAAAAGGGATGAAAAACTGTTTTTT
cdr3_aa: CASSLKRDEKLFF